Listed below are T cell receptor beta chains from one sample, sequenced in a study of T cells after yellow fever vaccination. TCRdb passed the 5' RACE reads through MiXCR, listing each CDR3 protein once. The data contain around 180,000 distinct CDR3 sequences, approximately 6.2% of them singletons. Sample: CD4+ T cells sorted from PBMCs, taken on the day of the first yellow fever vaccination. All receptors derive from a man aged 18 to 29 who received the YFV17D yellow fever vaccine. Each CDR3 is given with its conserved first and last residue. Each record gives: CDR3 protein, CDR3 DNA, J gene, V gene, D gene, clone size. D genes are given only for firm matches. Size is omitted from some rows. Given values are once, few, many or a class for expanded clones.

CDR3 protein: CASSFEYKDTEAFF
CDR3 DNA: TGTGCCAGCAGCTTTGAGTATAAGGACACTGAAGCTTTCTTT
J gene: TRBJ1-1
V gene: TRBV11-1
D gene: NA
clone size: few

CDR3 protein: CAISESRGTLTYEQYF
CDR3 DNA: TGTGCCATCAGTGAGTCGAGGGGGACACTCACGTACGAGCAGTACTTC
J gene: TRBJ2-7
V gene: TRBV10-3
D gene: NA
clone size: few

CDR3 protein: CASSPTDQETQYF
CDR3 DNA: TGTGCCAGCAGCCCGACAGACCAAGAGACCCAGTACTTC
J gene: TRBJ2-5
V gene: TRBV28
D gene: NA
clone size: many

CDR3 protein: CSARGKYGTPGDIQYF
CDR3 DNA: TGCAGTGCTAGGGGCAAATACGGGACCCCTGGGGACATTCAGTACTTC
J gene: TRBJ2-4
V gene: TRBV20-1
D gene: NA
clone size: many

CDR3 protein: CASSEARLDSPLHF
CDR3 DNA: TGTGCCAGCAGTGAAGCGCGTCTAGATTCACCCCTCCACTTT
J gene: TRBJ1-6
V gene: TRBV6-1
D gene: NA
clone size: few

CDR3 protein: CASSFGYMNTEAFF
CDR3 DNA: TGTGCCAGCAGTTTCGGCTACATGAACACTGAAGCTTTCTTT
J gene: TRBJ1-1
V gene: TRBV12-3/TRBV12-4
D gene: NA
clone size: many

CDR3 protein: CSARPFEASGADTQYF
CDR3 DNA: TGCAGTGCTAGACCCTTTGAGGCTAGCGGGGCTGATACGCAGTATTTT
J gene: TRBJ2-3
V gene: TRBV20-1
D gene: TRBD2
clone size: few

CDR3 protein: CASSPGLAFDEQFF
CDR3 DNA: TGTGCCAGCAGCCCCGGACTCGCCTTCGACGAGCAGTTCTTC
J gene: TRBJ2-1
V gene: TRBV7-2
D gene: NA
clone size: many

CDR3 protein: CASSLSPHPRGSGANVLTF
CDR3 DNA: TGTGCCAGCAGCTTATCACCCCACCCTAGGGGGTCTGGGGCCAACGTCCTGACTTTC
J gene: TRBJ2-6
V gene: TRBV5-4
D gene: NA
clone size: few

CDR3 protein: CASNRGTTNYGYTF
CDR3 DNA: TGTGCCAGCAATCGGGGCACGACTAACTATGGCTACACCTTC
J gene: TRBJ1-2
V gene: TRBV6-1
D gene: NA
clone size: NA

CDR3 protein: CSANDRGETQYF
CDR3 DNA: TGCAGTGCAAATGACAGGGGTGAGACCCAGTACTTC
J gene: TRBJ2-5
V gene: TRBV20-1
D gene: TRBD1
clone size: NA

CDR3 protein: CATSDLASYNEQFF
CDR3 DNA: TGTGCCACCAGTGATTTGGCTAGCTACAATGAGCAGTTCTTC
J gene: TRBJ2-1
V gene: TRBV24-1
D gene: NA
clone size: many

CDR3 protein: CASSYSGRNEQFF
CDR3 DNA: TGTGCCAGCTCATACTCCGGGCGCAATGAGCAGTTCTTC
J gene: TRBJ2-1
V gene: TRBV18
D gene: NA
clone size: NA

CDR3 protein: CASRQTPNTGELFF
CDR3 DNA: TGTGCTAGCAGACAGACCCCGAACACCGGGGAGCTGTTTTTT
J gene: TRBJ2-2
V gene: TRBV7-7
D gene: NA
clone size: many

CDR3 protein: CASSYGSVQPQHF
CDR3 DNA: TGTGCCAGCAGTTATGGGAGTGTACAGCCCCAGCATTTT
J gene: TRBJ1-5
V gene: TRBV6-2/TRBV6-3
D gene: NA
clone size: few

CDR3 protein: CSARARGHADTQYF
CDR3 DNA: TGCAGTGCTAGAGCCAGGGGGCATGCAGATACGCAGTATTTT
J gene: TRBJ2-3
V gene: TRBV20-1
D gene: TRBD1
clone size: few

CDR3 protein: CASSLVGTSGDNEQFF
CDR3 DNA: TGTGCCAGCAGCTTAGTGGGGACTAGCGGCGACAATGAGCAGTTCTTC
J gene: TRBJ2-1
V gene: TRBV7-2
D gene: TRBD2
clone size: few

CDR3 protein: CASSLVLRAGGPLDTGELFF
CDR3 DNA: TGCGCCAGCAGCTTGGTTCTAAGGGCGGGGGGGCCTCTGGACACCGGGGAGCTGTTTTTT
J gene: TRBJ2-2
V gene: TRBV5-1
D gene: TRBD2
clone size: NA

CDR3 protein: CASSRGGQGAGNEQFF
CDR3 DNA: TGCGCCAGCAGCCGGGGGGGACAGGGGGCGGGCAATGAGCAGTTCTTC
J gene: TRBJ2-1
V gene: TRBV4-1
D gene: TRBD1
clone size: NA

CDR3 protein: CASSLTGNDIQYF
CDR3 DNA: TGTGCCAGCAGCTTAACAGGAAATGATATTCAGTACTTC
J gene: TRBJ2-4
V gene: TRBV7-9
D gene: NA
clone size: few

CDR3 protein: CASSLGLGSYSNQPQHF
CDR3 DNA: TGTGCCAGCAGCTTAGGTCTAGGGTCCTATAGCAATCAGCCCCAGCATTTT
J gene: TRBJ1-5
V gene: TRBV11-2
D gene: NA
clone size: few

CDR3 protein: CSAPLAGRNQPQHF
CDR3 DNA: TGCAGTGCCCCTCTGGCAGGGCGGAATCAGCCCCAGCATTTT
J gene: TRBJ1-5
V gene: TRBV20-1
D gene: NA
clone size: few

CDR3 protein: CASSPAHQPDTQYF
CDR3 DNA: TGTGCCAGCAGCCCGGCCCACCAGCCAGATACGCAGTATTTT
J gene: TRBJ2-3
V gene: TRBV7-6
D gene: NA
clone size: many

CDR3 protein: CATSVAGTAYNEQFF
CDR3 DNA: TGTGCCACCAGTGTCGCCGGGACAGCCTACAATGAGCAGTTCTTC
J gene: TRBJ2-1
V gene: TRBV24-1
D gene: TRBD1
clone size: NA

CDR3 protein: CSVDPQDPYGYTF
CDR3 DNA: TGCAGCGTTGATCCCCAGGACCCCTATGGCTACACCTTC
J gene: TRBJ1-2
V gene: TRBV29-1
D gene: NA
clone size: NA

CDR3 protein: CASSEGSAGTEAFF
CDR3 DNA: TGTGCCAGCAGCGAGGGCTCGGCGGGCACTGAAGCTTTCTTT
J gene: TRBJ1-1
V gene: TRBV11-3
D gene: NA
clone size: few

CDR3 protein: CASSHGLAGGYSTDTQYF
CDR3 DNA: TGTGCCAGCAGTCACGGACTAGCGGGGGGTTACAGCACAGATACGCAGTATTTT
J gene: TRBJ2-3
V gene: TRBV27
D gene: TRBD2
clone size: few

CDR3 protein: CASSLWNTEAFF
CDR3 DNA: TGTGCCAGCAGCTTGTGGAACACTGAAGCTTTCTTT
J gene: TRBJ1-1
V gene: TRBV5-6
D gene: NA
clone size: few

CDR3 protein: CASSFSGDTTDTQYF
CDR3 DNA: TGCGCCAGCAGCTTTTCCGGGGACACCACAGATACGCAGTATTTT
J gene: TRBJ2-3
V gene: TRBV5-1
D gene: NA
clone size: many

CDR3 protein: CASSNLPGTEAFF
CDR3 DNA: TGTGCCAGCAGTAACCTTCCCGGCACTGAAGCTTTCTTT
J gene: TRBJ1-1
V gene: TRBV12-3/TRBV12-4
D gene: NA
clone size: many

CDR3 protein: CASSLAVSADTQYF
CDR3 DNA: TGCGCCAGCAGCTTGGCTGTGTCTGCAGATACGCAGTATTTT
J gene: TRBJ2-3
V gene: TRBV5-1
D gene: NA
clone size: NA

CDR3 protein: CASSPLQENTEAFF
CDR3 DNA: TGTGCCAGCAGTCCCCTCCAGGAGAACACTGAAGCTTTCTTT
J gene: TRBJ1-1
V gene: TRBV27
D gene: NA
clone size: few

CDR3 protein: CASSLVSLAGATDTQYF
CDR3 DNA: TGTGCCAGCAGCTTAGTATCGCTAGCGGGGGCCACAGATACGCAGTATTTT
J gene: TRBJ2-3
V gene: TRBV7-6
D gene: TRBD2
clone size: many

CDR3 protein: CASSLHGGHTEAFF
CDR3 DNA: TGTGCCAGCAGCTTACACGGGGGGCACACTGAAGCTTTCTTT
J gene: TRBJ1-1
V gene: TRBV11-2
D gene: NA
clone size: NA

CDR3 protein: CSSSFPLGTSAADTQYF
CDR3 DNA: TGTTCCAGCAGCTTCCCGCTAGGGACTAGCGCCGCAGATACGCAGTATTTT
J gene: TRBJ2-3
V gene: TRBV7-2
D gene: TRBD2
clone size: once

CDR3 protein: CASRGLAGAYNEQFF
CDR3 DNA: TGTGCCAGCAGAGGACTAGCCGGCGCCTACAATGAGCAGTTCTTC
J gene: TRBJ2-1
V gene: TRBV2
D gene: TRBD2
clone size: many

CDR3 protein: CASGYFDYGYTF
CDR3 DNA: TGTGCCAGCGGGTATTTCGACTATGGCTACACCTTC
J gene: TRBJ1-2
V gene: TRBV5-5
D gene: NA
clone size: NA

CDR3 protein: CASSVTEDTQYF
CDR3 DNA: TGTGCCAGCAGTGTAACAGAAGATACGCAGTATTTT
J gene: TRBJ2-3
V gene: TRBV2
D gene: NA
clone size: few

CDR3 protein: CASSLEGGGEQFF
CDR3 DNA: TGCGCCAGCAGCTTGGAAGGGGGCGGTGAGCAGTTCTTC
J gene: TRBJ2-1
V gene: TRBV5-1
D gene: TRBD1
clone size: NA

CDR3 protein: CSAGRDSNQPQHF
CDR3 DNA: TGCAGTGCCGGTAGGGACAGCAATCAGCCCCAGCATTTT
J gene: TRBJ1-5
V gene: TRBV20-1
D gene: NA
clone size: NA

CDR3 protein: CASRYLGVPYEQYF
CDR3 DNA: TGTGCCAGCAGATACCTGGGGGTCCCCTACGAGCAGTACTTC
J gene: TRBJ2-7
V gene: TRBV6-5
D gene: NA
clone size: NA